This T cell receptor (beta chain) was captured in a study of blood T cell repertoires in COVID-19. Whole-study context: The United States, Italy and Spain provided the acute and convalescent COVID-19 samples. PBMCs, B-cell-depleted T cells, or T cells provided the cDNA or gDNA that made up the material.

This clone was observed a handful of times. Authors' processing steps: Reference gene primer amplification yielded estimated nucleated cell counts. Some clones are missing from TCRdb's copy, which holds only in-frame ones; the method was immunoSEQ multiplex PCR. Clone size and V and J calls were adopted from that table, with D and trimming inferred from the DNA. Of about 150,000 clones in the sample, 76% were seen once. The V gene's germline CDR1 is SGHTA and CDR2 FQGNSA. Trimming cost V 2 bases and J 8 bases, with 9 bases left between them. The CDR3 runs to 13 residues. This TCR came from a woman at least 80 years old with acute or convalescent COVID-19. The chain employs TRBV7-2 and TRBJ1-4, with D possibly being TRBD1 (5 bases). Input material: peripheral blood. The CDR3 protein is CASSLTRQEKLFF. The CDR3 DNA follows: TGTGCCAGCAGCTTAACCCGACAGGAAAAACTGTTTTTT.